The sequence of this TCR beta chain was determined in a study of blood T cell repertoires in COVID-19. Study information: Specimens from acute and convalescent COVID-19 originated in the United States, Italy and Spain. T cells, B-cell-depleted T cells, or PBMCs supplied cDNA or gDNA.

V lost 8 bases and J lost 4; bases outside the gene matches: 5. The CDR3 loop spans 13 amino acids. Original processing notes: The authors estimated nucleated cell counts from reference gene primer amplification. Clones were sequenced by immunoSEQ multiplex PCR, and TCRdb holds only the in-frame ones, with some missing. For V, J and clone size, that table is used; D and trimming come from the DNA. This sample has approximately 150,000 clones; roughly 93% occur once, and the top ten carry 2%. Seattle-derived patients entered the study during active infection and were followed longitudinally. The rearrangement joins TRBV12-3 or TRBV12-4 to TRBJ1-1; 9 nucleotides align to TRBD1. The receptor was isolated from a woman aged 55-70 years with COVID-19, enrolled during active disease. Sequencing input: peripheral blood. The DNA for the CDR3 is TGTGCCAGCGCACAGGGGGCGCCCACTGAAGCTTTCTTT. Encoded protein: CASAQGAPTEAFF.